This paragraph reports one T cell receptor (beta chain). As yet, its antigen is unknown. TCRdb's table, derived via immunoSEQ multiplex PCR, lists solely in-frame clones and lacks some. Of roughly 140,000 clones listed, just over 85% are singletons. The data belong to a study of cytomegalovirus exposure and HLA in healthy donors. Among the 120 or so subjects of the validation cohort, separate from the approximately 700-subject first cohort, were the donors. Overall study findings and caveats: A few of the chains that were CMV-associated were confirmed in vitro to be specific for CMV antigens. Most TCR sequences proved rare, with some public TCRs found in many donors.

The sequence came from a woman between 18 and 29 years old in good health and CMV-seropositive. Sequencing was carried out using PBMCs.

CDR3 sequence: CASSYYGEGQEKLFF. CDR3 bases: TGTGCCAGCAGTTATTACGGGGAGGGGCAAGAAAAACTGTTTTTT. This chain joins TRBV6-5 and TRBJ1-4, with D perhaps matching TRBD1 (5 bases). CDR3 length equals 15 residues. Trimming shortened V by 3 bases and J by 8 bases, and 16 bases separated the two germline ends. CDR1 is MNHEY and CDR2 is SVGAGI in the germline V gene.